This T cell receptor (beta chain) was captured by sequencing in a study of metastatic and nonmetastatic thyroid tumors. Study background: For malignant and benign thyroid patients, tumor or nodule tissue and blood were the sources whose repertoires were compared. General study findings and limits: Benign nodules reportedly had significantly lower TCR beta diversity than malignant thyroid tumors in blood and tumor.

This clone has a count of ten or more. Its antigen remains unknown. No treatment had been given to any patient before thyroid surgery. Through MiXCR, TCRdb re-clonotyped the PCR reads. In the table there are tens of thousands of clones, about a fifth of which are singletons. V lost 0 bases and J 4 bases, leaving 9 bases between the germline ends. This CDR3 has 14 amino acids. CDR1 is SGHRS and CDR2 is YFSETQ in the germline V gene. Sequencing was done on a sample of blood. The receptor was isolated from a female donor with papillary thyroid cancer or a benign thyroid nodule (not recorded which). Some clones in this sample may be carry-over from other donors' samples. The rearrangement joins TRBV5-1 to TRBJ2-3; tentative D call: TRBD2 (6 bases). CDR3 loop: CASSLVPGADTQYF. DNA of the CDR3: TGCGCCAGCAGCTTGGTACCGGGGGCAGATACGCAGTATTTT.